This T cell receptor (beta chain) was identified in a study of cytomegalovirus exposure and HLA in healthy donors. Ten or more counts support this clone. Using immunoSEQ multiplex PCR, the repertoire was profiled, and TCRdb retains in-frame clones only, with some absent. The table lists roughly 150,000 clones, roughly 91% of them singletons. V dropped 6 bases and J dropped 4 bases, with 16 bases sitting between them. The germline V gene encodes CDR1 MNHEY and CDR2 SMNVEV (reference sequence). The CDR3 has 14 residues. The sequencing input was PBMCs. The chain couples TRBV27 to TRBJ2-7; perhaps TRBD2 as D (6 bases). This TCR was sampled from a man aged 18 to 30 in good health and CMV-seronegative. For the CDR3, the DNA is TGTGCCAGCAGATCATGGGGGACTGCATACGAGCAGTACTTC. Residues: CASRSWGTAYEQYF.